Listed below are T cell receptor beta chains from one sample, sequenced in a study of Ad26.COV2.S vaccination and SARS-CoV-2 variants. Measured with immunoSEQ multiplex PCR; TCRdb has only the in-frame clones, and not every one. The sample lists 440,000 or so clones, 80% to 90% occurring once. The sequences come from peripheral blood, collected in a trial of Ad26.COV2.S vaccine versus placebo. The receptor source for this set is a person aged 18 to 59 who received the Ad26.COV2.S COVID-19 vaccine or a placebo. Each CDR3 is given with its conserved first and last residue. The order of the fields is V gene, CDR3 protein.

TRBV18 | CASSPLPVTREGEAFF
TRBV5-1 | CASSLTTGVGNTEAFF
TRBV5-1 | CASSPGQGFHEQYF
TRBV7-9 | CASSLESRVEYEQYF
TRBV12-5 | CASGLELYYEQFF
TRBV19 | CASSIDGQVGDQPQHF
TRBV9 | CASSPGSYNEQFF
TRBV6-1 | CASSDPSRGLDQPQHF
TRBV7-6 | CASSSGQAVNTGELFF
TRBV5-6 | CASSLVAGVISGNTIYF
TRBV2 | CASSEGGMGDTEAFF
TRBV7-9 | CASSRDQGLHYGYTF
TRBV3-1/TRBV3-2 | CASSQPGLAPSNTDTQYF
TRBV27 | CASSPGTQGYGYTF
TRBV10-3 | CAISGQLRYGYTF
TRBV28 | CASSPQTGGLYEQYF
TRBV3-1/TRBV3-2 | CASSQGPGGYTF
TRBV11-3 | CASSLATSGVYNEQFF
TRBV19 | CASSRGQDNEKLFF
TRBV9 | CASSVSSGGWYEQYF
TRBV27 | CASSLLGIPQETQYF
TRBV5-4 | CASSLEETQYF
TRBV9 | CASSAREGQGMNTEAFF
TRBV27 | CASSASGSGDTQYF
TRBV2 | CASSEGQGIIYGYTF
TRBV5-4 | CASSHPTGTASNEQYF
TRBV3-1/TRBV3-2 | CASSQSIAGGTQETQYF
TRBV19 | CASSIYFGTGANYGYTF
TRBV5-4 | CASSGQGPNTGELFF
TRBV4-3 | CASSRTASSYNEQFF
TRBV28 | CASSFGQGREKLFF
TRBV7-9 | CASRDGQGSTGELFF
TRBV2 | CASREGQGALGEQFF
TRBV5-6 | CASSLWTGGRNTEAFF
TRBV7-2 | CASSLAGIGRGTDTQYF
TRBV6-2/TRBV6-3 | CASSYSQTIKTAFF
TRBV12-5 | CASGRGLGGANVLTF
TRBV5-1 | CASSLAPGQGALYEQYF
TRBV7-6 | CASSFTGGDTGELFF
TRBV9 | CASSFFGDSYEQYF
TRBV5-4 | CASSFWGRAEAFF
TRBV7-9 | CASSLMGQLSSGANVLTF
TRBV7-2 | CASSLGTTYNEQFF
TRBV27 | CASSFARGRAGYTF
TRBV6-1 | CASSELGVAGKAKNIQYF
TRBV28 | CASSLEVERLAFF
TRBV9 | CASSELAGSSYEQYF
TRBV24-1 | CATSDTRTAEKLFF
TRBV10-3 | CAISEGPLGYTF
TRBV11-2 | CASSLLVLTQRDEQYF
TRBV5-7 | CASRGVGNQPQHF
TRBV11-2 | CASSLTTATNEKLFF
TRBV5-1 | CASSLGQGSNSPDTQYF
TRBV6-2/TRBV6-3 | CASSLTGNTEAFF
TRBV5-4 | CASSLRGLAGGDSYNEQFF